This TCR beta chain was identified during a study of immune evolution from preneoplasia to lung adenocarcinoma (dated by TCRdb to about 2021). Background on the whole study: No AAH lesions showed HLA loss of heterozygosity, compared with 6% to 8.5% of AIS, more than 13% of MIA and roughly 35% of ADC lesions. The study used immune gene expression, TCR sequencing and multiplex immunofluorescence to profile the immune contexture of lung adenocarcinoma precursors and invasive adenocarcinoma. Resected precursor lesions (AAH, AIS, MIA) and invasive adenocarcinomas were each compared against paired morphologically normal lung tissue. Sample size was determined by specimen availability and not by a prior power calculation. Whole exome sequencing and methylation data from the same cohort of nodules were integrated with the immune data. A total of some 55 patients with pulmonary nodules who underwent surgical resection were included in the overall cohort. TCR sequencing data came from 45 to 60 patients. According to the study, some 97 samples were used for TCR sequencing. POLYSOLVER was used to infer class I HLA alleles from exome data, and LOHHLA was used to detect allele-specific HLA loss.

Overall results and qualifications from the work: Compared with EGFR-mutant or double wild-type lesions, KRAS-mutant nodules had the highest T cell clonality. Normal lung showed the highest clonality, whereas later-stage lesions appeared to have higher T cell density and diversity but lower clonality. The findings reflected association rather than direct causation, and larger cohorts with long-term follow-up and longitudinal biopsies were considered necessary. Top T cell clone frequencies were highest in normal lung and appeared to decrease progressively from AAH through AIS, MIA and invasive adenocarcinoma. All patients were from Japan and China, so applicability to Western populations was uncertain.

The patients had resection in Japan or China between the mid-2010s and the late 2010s. Two lung cancer pathologists independently confirmed the histologic diagnosis of each case on H&E slides. Premalignant or tumor cells were enriched for nucleic acid extraction by macro-dissection performed after pathologic assessment. DNA was isolated from FFPE tissue using the AllPrep DNA/RNA FFPE Kit. Turning to this clone: Its antigen remains undetermined. The input lacks base qualities; no much larger clone sits a single base away.

Using the immunoSEQ hsTCRbeta Kit, TCR beta CDR3 regions were sequenced from DNA. As for the authors' bioinformatics: TCR sequencing data were analysed with the ImmunoSEQ Analyzer. T cell clonality was defined as 1 minus Pielou's evenness, calculated on productive rearrangements. The inverse Simpson index, applied to productive templates, was used to measure T cell diversity. T cell density was TCR beta template counts normalized to usable DNA, estimated by amplifying and sequencing housekeeping genes. TCR metrics were compared across histologic stages using two-sided Kruskal-Wallis tests. TCRdb took this table from immuneACCESS and kept in-frame rearrangements with V and J called. Such tables lack part of the clones; where checked against another copy, unresolved V genes explain under half of the gap, and the rest is unexplained. Clone size and V and J calls were adopted from that table, with D and trimming inferred from the DNA. For this sample there are thousands of clones; 80% to 85% appear just once. The top ten hold over 3.5% of the sample.

Reading from cysteine to phenylalanine, the CDR3 counts 17 amino acids. Only CDR3 DNA is held: 51 bases, read in frame from base 1. V is pruned by 5 bases and J by 6 bases, leaving 11 bases of the junction without a gene match. The germline V gene sets CDR1 to SGHTA and CDR2 to FQGTGA. The chain joins TRBV7-3 to TRBJ2-1; 12 middle bases align to TRBD2. The source of this sequence is a person between 55 and 69 years old with lung adenocarcinoma. Sequenced material: FFPE invasive lung adenocarcinoma tissue. Sample cell subset or site, as interpreted from the label and publication: frankly invasive lung adenocarcinoma (ADC). The DNA reads as follows: TGTGCCAGCAGCCCGGGGACTAGCGGGTACCTAGGCAATGAGCAGTTCTTC. Protein translation: CASSPGTSGYLGNEQFF.